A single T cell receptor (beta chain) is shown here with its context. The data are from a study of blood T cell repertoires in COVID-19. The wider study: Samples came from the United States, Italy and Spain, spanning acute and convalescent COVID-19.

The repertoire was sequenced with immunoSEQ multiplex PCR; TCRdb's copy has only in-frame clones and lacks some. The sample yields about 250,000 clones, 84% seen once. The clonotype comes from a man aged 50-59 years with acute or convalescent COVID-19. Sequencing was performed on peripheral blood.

DNA of the CDR3: TGTGCCTGGAGTGGGTGGGGGGATGTTTCGGATGAGCAGTTCTTC. Protein: CAWSGWGDVSDEQFF. V is TRBV30 and J is TRBJ2-1; D might be TRBD2 (6 bases). This CDR3 spans 15 amino acids. The ends were cut back, 1 base at V and 8 bases at J, with 18 bases in the middle. Germline values: CDR1 GTSNPN, CDR2 SVGIG (reference sequence).